The 4 T cell receptor beta chains reported below all come from one sample, sequenced in a study of technical replicates of blood from a handful of donors. Sequencing used immunoSEQ multiplex PCR; TCRdb keeps in-frame clones, though not all of them. The data contain 55,000 to 65,000 clones, approximately 92% of them singletons. Sequenced sample: PBMCs. The receptors come from a human donor in good health. Some clones in this sample may be carry-over from other donors' samples.

V usage is TRBV11-3 and J usage is TRBJ2-1; TRBD2 matches at 8 bases. With V trimmed by 5 bases and J by 7 bases, 10 bases remained unmatched. The CDR3 length is 15 residues. From germline, CDR1 is SGHNT and CDR2 YENEEA. CDR3 loop: CASSQGAGVFNEQFF. In DNA form, the CDR3 reads TGTGCCAGCAGCCAAGGAGCGGGAGTTTTTAATGAGCAGTTCTTC. Complete variable domain (other parts from reference TRBV11-3 and TRBJ2-1): EAGVVQSPRYKIIEKKQPVAFWCNPISGHNTLYWYLQNLGQGPELLIRYENEEAVDDSQLPKDRFSAERLKGVDSTLKIQPAELGDSAVYLCASSQGAGVFNEQFFGPGTRLTVL.

The chain combines TRBV2 with TRBJ1-6; 9 nucleotides line up with TRBD1. Trimming took 6 bases from V and 10 from J; bases not matched to a gene: 10. Germline V gene lookup returns CDR1 SNHLY and CDR2 FYNNEI. The length of the CDR3 is 15 residues. CDR3 bases: TGTGCCAGCAGGTGGGACAGGGCGCTTTGGTCACCCCTCCACTTT. Its translation: CASRWDRALWSPLHF. Drawing the rest from reference TRBV2 and TRBJ1-6, the complete variable domain is EPEVTQTPSHQVTQMGQEVILRCVPISNHLYFYWYRQILGQKVEFLVSFYNNEISEKSEIFDDQFSVERPDGSNFTLKIRSTKLEDSAMYFCASRWDRALWSPLHFGNGTRLTVT.

The chain carries TRBV7-8 and TRBJ2-3, with 12 bases matching TRBD2. From germline, CDR1 is SGHVS and CDR2 FQNEAQ. With 2 bases clipped from V and 0 bases from J, the junction kept 9 bases outside the gene matches. CDR3 length: 19 residues. CDR3 nucleotide sequence: TGTGCCAGCAGCTTATGGCCTAGCGGGGGGGATAAGAGCACAGATACGCAGTATTTT. It codes for CASSLWPSGGDKSTDTQYF.

The chain couples TRBV27 to TRBJ2-7, with a tentative D call TRBD1 (5 bases). Germline CDR1 reads MNHEY; CDR2 reads SMNVEV (reference sequence). This CDR3 contains 14 residues. V lost 4 bases, J lost 7 bases, and 17 bases lay in between. In nucleotides, the CDR3 is TGTGCCAGCAGTTCAGGGATTATCACAAGGGAGCAGTACTTC. Its protein product is CASSSGIITREQYF.